Listed below are T cell receptor beta chains from one sample, sequenced in a study of OX40 agonist ivuxolimab in advanced cancers. Using immunoSEQ multiplex PCR, the repertoire was profiled, and TCRdb retains in-frame clones only, with some absent. The sample gives 40,000 to 55,000 clones, about nine tenths of which show up once; 6% to 8% is in the top ten. The specimen was CD4+ or CD8+ T cells sorted from blood, collected in a trial of the OX40 agonist ivuxolimab. The receptors here all came from an adult with an advanced solid tumor such as melanoma, head and neck, liver or kidney cancer. CDR3s include the opening cysteine and the closing phenylalanine or tryptophan. The D gene is left open where the match is weak. The listing skips clone size in some rows; elsewhere it reads once, few, many or a size class.

TRBJ2-5 | . | once | TRBV21-1 | CASSPQETQYF | TGTGCCAGCAGCCCCCAAGAGACCCAGTACTTC
TRBJ2-3 | . | once | TRBV30 | CAWSWSATDTQYF | TGTGCCTGGAGTTGGTCGGCCACAGATACGCAGTATTTT
TRBJ2-2 | . | . | TRBV2 | CASSVGGSPGELFF | TGTGCCAGCAGTGTGGGGGGTTCCCCCGGGGAGCTGTTTTTT
TRBJ1-2 | . | . | TRBV18 | CASSPPASAGGYTF | TGTGCCAGCTCACCACCGGCGTCGGCTGGGGGCTACACCTTC
TRBJ2-5 | . | . | TRBV2 | CASMVRHKETQYF | TGTGCCAGCATGGTCCGCCACAAAGAGACCCAGTACTTC
TRBJ2-7 | . | . | TRBV28 | CASSRRDYEQYF | TGTGCCAGCAGTCGGAGAGACTACGAGCAGTACTTC
TRBJ1-2 | TRBD1 | . | TRBV11-2 | CASSVTGVNYGYTF | TGTGCCAGCAGCGTAACAGGGGTTAACTATGGCTACACCTTC
TRBJ2-7 | TRBD1 | . | TRBV19 | CASSEAGGSSYEQYF | TGTGCCAGTAGTGAAGCAGGGGGTTCTTCCTACGAGCAGTACTTC
TRBJ2-7 | . | . | TRBV6-6 | CASSYLQGWSAYEQYF | TGTGCCAGCAGTTACCTCCAGGGGTGGTCCGCCTACGAGCAGTACTTC
TRBJ2-2 | . | . | TRBV5-1 | CASSLSRRSNTGELFF | TGCGCCAGCAGCCTCTCCCGACGGTCGAACACCGGGGAGCTGTTTTTT
TRBJ1-5 | . | . | TRBV11-3 | CASSLEGGGLGQPQHF | TGTGCCAGCAGCTTAGAGGGTGGAGGACTCGGGCAGCCCCAGCATTTT
TRBJ1-2 | . | . | TRBV5-1 | CASSEEPGGPYGYTF | TGCGCCAGCAGCGAGGAGCCGGGGGGGCCCTATGGCTACACCTTC
TRBJ1-5 | . | . | TRBV6-6 | CASRQWSPSNQPQHF | TGTGCCAGCAGGCAGTGGAGCCCAAGCAATCAGCCCCAGCATTTT
TRBJ1-5 | . | . | TRBV6-5 | CASKRTGGNQPQHF | TGTGCCAGCAAGCGAACGGGGGGCAATCAGCCCCAGCATTTT
TRBJ2-1 | TRBD2 | . | TRBV29-1 | CSVEGTSGGATYNEQFF | TGCAGCGTTGAAGGGACTAGCGGGGGGGCCACCTACAATGAGCAGTTCTTC
TRBJ2-3 | . | . | TRBV5-4 | CASSLSSATDTQYF | TGTGCCAGCAGCTTATCTAGCGCCACAGATACGCAGTATTTT
TRBJ1-1 | . | . | TRBV30 | CAWNDFTEAFF | TGTGCCTGGAATGACTTCACTGAAGCTTTCTTT
TRBJ2-5 | TRBD1 | once | TRBV5-1 | CASTTDRAGQETQYF | TGCGCCAGCACCACGGACAGGGCAGGGCAAGAGACCCAGTACTTC
TRBJ1-2 | . | . | TRBV6-4 | CASSDSPGVYGYTF | TGTGCCAGCAGTGACTCACCGGGAGTCTATGGCTACACCTTC
TRBJ2-2 | . | . | TRBV7-3 | CASSLIPQAGTGELFF | TGTGCCAGCAGCTTAATCCCGCAGGCGGGGACCGGGGAGCTGTTTTTT
TRBJ2-5 | . | . | TRBV30 | CAWSVSGKWWGETQYF | TGTGCCTGGAGTGTATCGGGGAAATGGTGGGGAGAGACCCAGTACTTC
TRBJ2-3 | . | . | TRBV6-6 | CASSYSAGTDTQYF | TGTGCCAGCAGTTACTCGGCGGGCACAGATACGCAGTATTTT
TRBJ1-2 | . | . | TRBV18 | CASSRDGYGYTF | TGTGCCAGCTCACGGGACGGATATGGCTACACCTTC
TRBJ1-1 | . | . | TRBV6-1 | CALKRRVNTEAFF | TGTGCCCTAAAAAGACGGGTCAACACTGAAGCTTTCTTT
TRBJ1-2 | . | . | TRBV5-1 | CASTPDDSYYGYTF | TGCGCCAGCACCCCAGATGACAGTTATTATGGCTACACCTTC
TRBJ2-3 | TRBD2 | . | TRBV18 | CASSPPGLGLTDTQYF | TGTGCCAGCTCACCACCGGGACTAGGGTTGACAGATACGCAGTATTTT
TRBJ2-1 | TRBD2 | . | TRBV29-1 | CSVYRPGLANNEQFF | TGCAGCGTTTACAGACCGGGACTAGCGAACAATGAGCAGTTCTTC
TRBJ1-1 | TRBD1 | once | TRBV9 | CASSPRQGANTEAFF | TGTGCCAGCAGCCCTAGACAGGGGGCGAACACTGAAGCTTTCTTT
TRBJ1-1 | . | . | TRBV9 | CASSVLAANTEAFF | TGTGCCAGCAGCGTCCTGGCGGCGAACACTGAAGCTTTCTTT
TRBJ2-1 | . | . | TRBV10-1 | CASSNTRFLDNEQFF | TGCGCCAGCAGCAACACTCGTTTTCTAGACAATGAGCAGTTCTTC
TRBJ2-7 | . | . | TRBV21-1 | CASSSSGTGRRPYEQYF | TGTGCCAGCTCCTCTTCCGGGACAGGTAGACGACCTTACGAGCAGTACTTC
TRBJ2-7 | . | . | TRBV5-1 | CASSNYGYEQYF | TGCGCCAGCAGCAACTATGGGTACGAGCAGTACTTC
TRBJ2-7 | . | . | TRBV2 | CATLDSFLSYEQYF | TGTGCCACCCTAGACAGCTTCCTCTCCTACGAGCAGTACTTC
TRBJ1-4 | . | . | TRBV5-1 | CASSLRVGDGDEKLFF | TGCGCCAGCAGCTTGAGAGTCGGGGACGGGGATGAAAAACTGTTTTTT
TRBJ1-3 | . | . | TRBV6-1 | CASSGGHTGSGNTIYF | TGTGCCAGCAGTGGGGGCCACACTGGCTCTGGAAACACCATATATTTT
TRBJ2-2 | . | . | TRBV30 | CAWSSLGGSTGELFF | TGTGCCTGGAGCTCCCTTGGGGGGAGCACCGGGGAGCTGTTTTTT
TRBJ1-5 | . | . | TRBV19 | CASSIVLGGNQPQHF | TGTGCCAGTAGTATAGTGCTAGGTGGAAATCAGCCCCAGCATTTT
TRBJ2-3 | TRBD2 | . | TRBV7-9 | CASTRLAGDLSTDTQYF | TGTGCCAGCACCCGACTAGCGGGGGACCTTAGCACAGATACGCAGTATTTT
TRBJ1-3 | . | . | TRBV5-1 | CASSLWPERGNTIYF | TGCGCCAGCAGCTTGTGGCCAGAGAGAGGAAACACCATATATTTT
TRBJ1-2 | . | . | TRBV19 | CASSTPGPGYGYTF | TGTGCCAGTAGTACACCGGGACCTGGTTATGGCTACACCTTC
TRBJ2-5 | . | . | TRBV28 | CASSLWSSQETQYF | TGTGCCAGCAGTTTATGGAGCTCCCAAGAGACCCAGTACTTC
TRBJ2-7 | . | . | TRBV6-5 | CASSYANEQYF | TGTGCCAGCAGTTACGCAAACGAGCAGTACTTC
TRBJ1-2 | . | . | TRBV27 | CASSFRASNYGYTF | TGTGCCAGCAGTTTCCGGGCTTCTAACTATGGCTACACCTTC